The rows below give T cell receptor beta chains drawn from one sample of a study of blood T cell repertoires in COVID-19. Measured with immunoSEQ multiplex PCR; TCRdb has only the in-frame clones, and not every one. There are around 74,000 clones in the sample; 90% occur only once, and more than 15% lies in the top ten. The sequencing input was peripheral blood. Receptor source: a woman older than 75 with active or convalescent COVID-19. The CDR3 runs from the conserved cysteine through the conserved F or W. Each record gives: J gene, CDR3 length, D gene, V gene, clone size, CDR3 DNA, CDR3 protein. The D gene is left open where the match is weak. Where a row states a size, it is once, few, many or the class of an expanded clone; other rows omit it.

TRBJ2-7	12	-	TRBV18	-	TGTGCCAGCTCACCGCGGGGCTCCGAGCAGTACTTC	CASSPRGSEQYF
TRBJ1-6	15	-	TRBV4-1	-	TGCGCCAGCAGCCAGGCCGGGGGTATAATATCACCCCTCCACTTT	CASSQAGGIISPLHF
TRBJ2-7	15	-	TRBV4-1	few	TGCGCCAGCAGCCAGGGAGAGGGCCCAACCTACGAGCAGTACTTC	CASSQGEGPTYEQYF
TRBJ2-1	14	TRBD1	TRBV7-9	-	TGTGCCAGCAGCTTAGTACAGGGGGCTTATGAGCAGTTCTTC	CASSLVQGAYEQFF
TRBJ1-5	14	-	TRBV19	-	TGTGCCAGTAGTGATGGGGCCCTGGGTCAGCCCCAGCATTTT	CASSDGALGQPQHF
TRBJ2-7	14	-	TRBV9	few	TGTGCCAGCAGCGTTAGTGCGGACACCTACGAGCAGTACTTC	CASSVSADTYEQYF
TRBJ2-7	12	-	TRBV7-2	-	TGTGCCAGCAGCTTAGTTGGGAGGGAGCAGTACTTC	CASSLVGREQYF
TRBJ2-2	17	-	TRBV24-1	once	TGTGCCACCAGTGATTTGCAGTCCACTATTAACACCGGGGAGCTGTTTTTT	CATSDLQSTINTGELFF
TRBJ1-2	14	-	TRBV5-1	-	TGCGCCAGCAGCTTGGATGCAGGGGAAGATGGCTACACCTTC	CASSLDAGEDGYTF
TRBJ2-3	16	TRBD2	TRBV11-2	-	TGTGCCAGCTTTCCCGGACTAGCGGGGATCACAGATACGCAGTATTTT	CASFPGLAGITDTQYF
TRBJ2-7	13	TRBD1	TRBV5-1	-	TGCGCCAGCAGCTTAACGACAGGGGTCGAGCAGTACTTC	CASSLTTGVEQYF
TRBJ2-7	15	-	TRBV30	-	TGTGCCTGGAGTGCTCGAGGAGTGGGGGGGCCCGAGCAGTACTTC	CAWSARGVGGPEQYF
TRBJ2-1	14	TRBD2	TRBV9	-	TGTGCCAGCAGCGTAGAGCGGGAGTACGGTGAGCAGTTCTTC	CASSVEREYGEQFF
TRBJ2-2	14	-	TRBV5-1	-	TGCGCCAGCAGCTTGGGGCAGAACACCGGGGAGCTGTTTTTT	CASSLGQNTGELFF
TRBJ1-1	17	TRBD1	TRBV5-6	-	TGTGCCAGCAGCTTGGTATCTTTGTACAGGGGCAACACTGAAGCTTTCTTT	CASSLVSLYRGNTEAFF
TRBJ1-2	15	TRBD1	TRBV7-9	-	TGTGCCAGCAGCCCTAAGCCTCAGGGGGCTTGGGGCTACACCTTC	CASSPKPQGAWGYTF
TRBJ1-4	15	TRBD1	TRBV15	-	TGTGCCACCAGCAGAACGGGACAGGATAATGAAAAACTGTTTTTT	CATSRTGQDNEKLFF
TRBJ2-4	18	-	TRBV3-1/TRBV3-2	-	TGTGCCAGCAGCCAAGATCCCTGGCGGAGTAACACCAAAAACATTCAGTACTTC	CASSQDPWRSNTKNIQYF
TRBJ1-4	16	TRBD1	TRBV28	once	TGTGCCAGCAGCCCGGGACAGGGCCTTAAACGGGAAAAACTGTTTTTT	CASSPGQGLKREKLFF
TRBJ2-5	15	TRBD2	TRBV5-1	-	TGCGCCAGCAGCTTGCCTAGCGGGACTCAAGAGACCCAGTACTTC	CASSLPSGTQETQYF
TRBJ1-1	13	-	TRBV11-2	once	TGTGCCACCAGCGGCGCAGGGCCCACTGAAGCTTTCTTT	CATSGAGPTEAFF
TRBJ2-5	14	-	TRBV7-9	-	TGTGCCAGCAGCTTAGCGCGGGATAGGGAGACCCAGTACTTC	CASSLARDRETQYF
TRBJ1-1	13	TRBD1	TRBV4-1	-	TGCGCCAGTGGGACAGGGGTAGGAACTGAAGCTTTCTTT	CASGTGVGTEAFF
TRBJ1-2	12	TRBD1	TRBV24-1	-	TGTGCCACCAGTGATGGGACAGGTGGCTACACCTTC	CATSDGTGGYTF
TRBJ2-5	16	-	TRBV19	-	TGTGCCAGCCCCGAAGAGGGCGTCTGTGGTTCGGAGACCCAGTACTTC	CASPEEGVCGSETQYF
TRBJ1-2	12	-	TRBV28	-	TGTGCCAGCAGTTTCCGCCGGGATGGCTACACCTTC	CASSFRRDGYTF
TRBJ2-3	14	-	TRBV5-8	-	TGTGCCAGCAGCTTGGGGGCTGCCGGGGATATGCAGTATTTT	CASSLGAAGDMQYF
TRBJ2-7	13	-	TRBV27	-	TGTGCCAGCAGTTTAGGAGTCGGGTACGAGCAGTACTTC	CASSLGVGYEQYF
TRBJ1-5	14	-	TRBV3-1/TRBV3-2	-	TGTGCCAGCAGCCAAACAGGGAGCAATCAGCCCCAGCATTTT	CASSQTGSNQPQHF
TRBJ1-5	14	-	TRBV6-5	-	TGTGCCAGCAGTTCCCCCCTGAGGAATCAGCCCCAGCATTTT	CASSSPLRNQPQHF
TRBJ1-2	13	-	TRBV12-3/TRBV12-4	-	TGTGCCAGCAGTATCGACAGGAGTCGAGGCTACACCTTC	CASSIDRSRGYTF
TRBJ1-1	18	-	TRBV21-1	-	TGTGCCAGCAGCAAAAGCCTCCGGGGGAGACGCCTGAACACTGAAGCTTTCTTT	CASSKSLRGRRLNTEAFF
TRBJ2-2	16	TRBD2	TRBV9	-	TGTGCCAGCAGCGGTACTAGCGGGGGGGCCGACGGGGAGCTGTTTTTT	CASSGTSGGADGELFF
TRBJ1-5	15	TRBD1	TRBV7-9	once	TGTGCCAGCAGCCCTGGGACAGGGGATACCCAGCCCCAGCATTTT	CASSPGTGDTQPQHF
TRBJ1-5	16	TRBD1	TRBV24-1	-	TGTGCCACCAGTGATTCCTACAGGGGTGGCAATCAGCCCCAGCATTTT	CATSDSYRGGNQPQHF
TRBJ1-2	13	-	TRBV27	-	TGTGCCAGCAGTTTGGCAGCTAACTATGGCTACACCTTC	CASSLAANYGYTF
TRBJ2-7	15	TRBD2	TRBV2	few	TGTGCCAGCAGTGAACTAGCGGGGGCCCTCTGGGAGCAGTACTTC	CASSELAGALWEQYF
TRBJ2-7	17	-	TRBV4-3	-	TGCGCCAGCAGCCAGGGAGGCCCCGGACGGCGCACCTACGAGCAGTACTTC	CASSQGGPGRRTYEQYF
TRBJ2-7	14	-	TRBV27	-	TGTGCCAGCAGTTCCACGACAGGTTCCTACGAGCAGTACTTC	CASSSTTGSYEQYF
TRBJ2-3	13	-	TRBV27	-	TGTGCCAGCAGCCTAGCCGGCACAGATACGCAGTATTTT	CASSLAGTDTQYF
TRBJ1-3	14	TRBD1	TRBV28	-	TGTGCCAGCAGCCGGGACAGGGCTGGAAACACCATATATTTT	CASSRDRAGNTIYF
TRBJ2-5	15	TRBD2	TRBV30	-	TGTGCCTGGAGACTAGCGGGGAGCTCTCAAGAGACCCAGTACTTC	CAWRLAGSSQETQYF
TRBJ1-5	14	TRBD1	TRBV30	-	TGTGCCTGGGACCGACAGGGTGTAAATCAGCCCCAGCATTTT	CAWDRQGVNQPQHF
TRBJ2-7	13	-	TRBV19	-	TGTGCCAGTAGTATAGGGACAACCTACGAGCAGTACTTC	CASSIGTTYEQYF
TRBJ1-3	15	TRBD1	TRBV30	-	TGTGCCTGGAGTCGACAGGGATTCTCTGGAAACACCATATATTTT	CAWSRQGFSGNTIYF
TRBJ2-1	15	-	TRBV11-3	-	TGTGCCAGCAGCGATCGGGGTAGCTCCTACAATGAGCAGTTCTTC	CASSDRGSSYNEQFF
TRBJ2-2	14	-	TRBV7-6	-	TGTGCCAGCGGTGCGTTTTCGGGTACCGGGGAGCTGTTTTTT	CASGAFSGTGELFF
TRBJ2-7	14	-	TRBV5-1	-	TGCGCCAGCAGCTCGTCCGGGACACTCTACGAGCAGTACTTC	CASSSSGTLYEQYF
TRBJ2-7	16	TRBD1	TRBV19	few	TGTGCCAGTAGATTGACCGGGACAGGGGGGACCTACGAGCAGTACTTC	CASRLTGTGGTYEQYF
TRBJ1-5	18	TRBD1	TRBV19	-	TGTGCCAGTAGTATCGGCCAGGGGGCCCTAATTAGCAATCAGCCCCAGCATTTT	CASSIGQGALISNQPQHF
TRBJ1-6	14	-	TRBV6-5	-	TGTGCCGGGGGGGGTAGATGGGATAATTCACCCCTCCACTTT	CAGGGRWDNSPLHF